The sequence of this TCR beta chain was determined in a study of early T cells in non-severe SARS-CoV-2 infection. Between the trimmed V and J ends, which lost 0 bases and 6 bases, there was a span of 16 bases. Germline assignment: CDR1 SGHRS and CDR2 YFSETQ. The CDR3 spans 15 residues. TCRdb re-derived calls from the 5' RACE reads in MiXCR, one entry per CDR3 protein. The table has over 90,000 distinct CDR3 sequences, approximately 12% seen once. The source is an adult who was a healthcare worker with PCR-confirmed SARS-CoV-2 infection or an uninfected control (not recorded which). Here the sequenced sample was whole blood, taken at baseline. V and J are TRBV5-1 and TRBJ2-7; perhaps TRBD1 as D (6 bases). This CDR3 reads CASSLVRDKRGEQYF. The DNA for the CDR3 is TGCGCCAGCAGCTTGGTCCGGGACAAGAGGGGCGAGCAGTACTTC.